The T cell receptor (beta chain) described here comes from a study of blood T cell repertoires in COVID-19. Whole-study context: Samples taken during acute and convalescent COVID-19 were collected in the United States, Italy and Spain. T cells, B-cell-depleted T cells, or PBMCs provided the cDNA or gDNA that served as material.

Looked up from germline, CDR1 is ENHRY and CDR2 is SYGVKD. This CDR3 spans 15 amino acids. V was cut by 0 bases and J by 3 bases, with 9 bases left in between. Authors' data handling: Reference gene primer amplification gave estimated nucleated cell counts. Generated by immunoSEQ multiplex PCR, the TCRdb table keeps only in-frame clones and is missing some. V and J calls and clone size are as listed in that table; D and trimming were resolved from the DNA. Found here are 100,000 to 120,000 clones, less than 85% of them singletons; the top ten hold 1.8%. The sequence was collected from a woman in her forties with acute or convalescent COVID-19. Material: peripheral blood. The chain has TRBV10-3 and TRBJ1-5, with TRBD1 as a possible D gene (5 bases). The CDR3 loop is CAISESGRVNQPQHF. CDR3 in DNA: TGTGCCATCAGTGAGTCGGGCAGGGTCAATCAGCCCCAGCATTTT.